This T cell receptor (beta chain) was captured by sequencing in a study of PD-1 blockade in classical Hodgkin lymphoma. Across the whole study: Administration of nivolumab to patients was at 3 mg/kg intravenously every 2 weeks.

Study-level findings and limits: Baseline diversity was lower in partial responders and progressors than complete responders. There remain no defined causes for the repertoire differences, which possibly reflect disease activity or prior therapy. Newly diagnosed patients reportedly trailed healthy donors in baseline TCR diversity.

Regarding this clone: Its matching antigen is unknown.

V lost 0 bases to trimming and J lost 14 bases; unmatched junction nucleotides: 7. In germline, CDR1 is ENHRY, CDR2 SYGVKD. The CDR3 covers 13 residues. Measured with immunoSEQ multiplex PCR; TCRdb has only the in-frame clones, and not every one. Of about 90,000 clones listed, about 83% are singletons. The time point here: cycle 4 day 1 (C4D1), after 6 weeks of nivolumab. Autologous stem cell transplantation was followed by relapse in every patient, and brentuximab vedotin exposure varied. This TCR derives from a human donor with classical Hodgkin lymphoma. This chain links TRBV10-3 with TRBJ2-1; 7 bases are shared with TRBD2. Sequencing used peripheral blood mononuclear cells (PBMCs), obtained before the fourth cycle of nivolumab. The CDR3 loop is CAISESGLGVEFF. CDR3 nucleotides: TGTGCCATCAGTGAGTCCGGACTAGGGGTGGAGTTCTTC.